The next 9 T cell receptor beta chains were all read from a single sample in a study of CD8 T cells in Susac syndrome (dated by TCRdb to between 2018 and 2020). The library was prepared using the immunoSEQ multiplex PCR assay. RNA was extracted using the RNeasy kit, and about 0.5 to 1 ug of the RNA was reverse transcribed with random hexamers. Using fastp trimming at Q25 and MiXCR clonotype assembly, TCRdb reanalyzed the public sequencing data and kept in-frame beta chains. CDR3 protein duplicates are merged, each entry listing the most common genes and DNA. Counted in this sample were 150,000 to 200,000 distinct CDR3 sequences; under 97% of them appeared once. The ten largest account for approximately 0.09% of the sample. The sample comprised CD4+ T cells from PBMCs. These receptors were collected from a human donor with multiple sclerosis.

This clonotype was observed a few times. V gene TRBV7-9 combines with J gene TRBJ2-1; D possibly uses TRBD1 or TRBD2 (7 bases each). The CDR3 consists of 12 residues. Germline lookup yields CDR1 SEHNR and CDR2 FQNEAQ (reference sequence). The V gene lost 6 bases and the J gene lost 10 bases, with 13 bases spanning the gap. The CDR3 protein is CASSPQGGEQFF. CDR3 nucleotide sequence: TGTGCCAGCAGTCCCCAGGGGGGGGAGCAGTTCTTC.

The rearrangement uses TRBV30 and TRBJ2-2; D is uncertain. Germline lookup yields CDR1 GTSNPN and CDR2 SVGIG (reference sequence). Trimming took off 8 bases at V and 5 bases at J, with 9 bases between the two ends. This CDR3 contains 11 residues. This CDR3 is CARDWTGELFF. CDR3 DNA: TGTGCCCGAGACTGGACCGGGGAGCTGTTTTTT.

This sequence joins TRBV12-3 or TRBV12-4 and TRBJ2-1; D unresolved. Trimming stripped 1 base from V and 5 bases from J, with 6 bases between. CDR3 length: 13 residues. The CDR3 region is CASSLGGDNEQFF. In nucleotides, the CDR3 is TGTGCCAGCAGTTTAGGAGGCGACAATGAGCAGTTCTTC.

The V and J genes are TRBV3-1 and TRBJ2-3; D gene unclear. This CDR3 spans 14 amino acids. V lost 3 bases and J 4 bases, leaving 11 bases between the germline ends. CDR1 LGHDT and CDR2 YNNKEL come from the germline V gene (reference sequence). Here the CDR3 DNA reads TGTGCCAGCAGCCATCGAGGCCGGGCAGATACGCAGTATTTT. Translation: CASSHRGRADTQYF.

The CDR3 reads CASSVGGRGRADSGANVLTF. CDR3 coding DNA: TGTGCCAGCAGCGTAGGAGGGAGGGGAAGAGCGGACTCTGGGGCCAACGTCCTGACTTTC. The chain joins TRBV9 to TRBJ2-6; 7 bases line up with TRBD2. The CDR3 is 20 residues long. Germline V gene data show CDR1 as SGDLS and CDR2 as YYNGEE. V was clipped by 0 bases and J by 0 bases; unmatched bases: 12.

The rearrangement links TRBV4-1 to TRBJ1-1; 7 bases line up with TRBD1. This CDR3 is 17 amino acids long. The J segment lost 3 bases and the V segment lost 4 bases, leaving 14 bases of the junction unmatched. From germline, CDR1 is MGHRA and CDR2 YSYEKL. CDR3 loop: CASSLFTGAATHTEAFF. Written as DNA, the CDR3 is TGCGCCAGCAGCCTCTTCACAGGGGCGGCGACTCACACTGAAGCTTTCTTT.

The genes are TRBV29-1 and TRBJ1-5; D call uncertain. CDR1 SQVTM and CDR2 ANQGSEA come from the germline V gene. CDR3 length equals 15 residues. V lost 6 bases, J lost 4 bases, and 19 bases lay in between. In nucleotides, the CDR3 is TGCAGCGTCACCGGAGGACCCTTTGGAAATCAGCCCCAGCATTTT. It specifies CSVTGGPFGNQPQHF.

The chain links TRBV20-1 to TRBJ2-3; D unclear. Trimming took 6 bases from V and 4 from J, leaving 8 bases between them. The CDR3 totals 11 residues. Germline-derived CDR1 and CDR2 are DFQATT and SNEGSKA (reference sequence). CDR3 region: CSASYPDTQYF. In nucleotides, the CDR3 is TGCAGTGCCTCGTATCCAGATACGCAGTATTTT.

V and J are TRBV30 and TRBJ2-3; the match to TRBD2 covers 7 bases. The CDR3 consists of 15 residues. V shed 0 bases and J 2 bases; nucleotides not matched to a gene: 5. Per germline, CDR1 GTSNPN and CDR2 SVGIG (reference sequence). CDR3: CAWSVRRGNTDTQYF. CDR3 nucleotide sequence: TGTGCCTGGAGTGTACGGCGGGGGAACACAGATACGCAGTATTTT.